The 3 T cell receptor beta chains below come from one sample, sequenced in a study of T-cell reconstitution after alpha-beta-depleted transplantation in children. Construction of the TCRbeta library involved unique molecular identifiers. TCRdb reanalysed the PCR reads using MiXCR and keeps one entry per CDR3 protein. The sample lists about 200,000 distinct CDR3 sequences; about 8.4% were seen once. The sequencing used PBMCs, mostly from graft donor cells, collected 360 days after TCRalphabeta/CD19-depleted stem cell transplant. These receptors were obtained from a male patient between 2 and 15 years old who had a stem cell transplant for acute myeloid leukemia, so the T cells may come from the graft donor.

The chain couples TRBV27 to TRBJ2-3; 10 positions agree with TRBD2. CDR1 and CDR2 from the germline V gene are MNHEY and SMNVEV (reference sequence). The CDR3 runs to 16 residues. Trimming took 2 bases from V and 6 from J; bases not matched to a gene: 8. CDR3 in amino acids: CASSLAPSGRIDTQYF. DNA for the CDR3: TGTGCCAGCAGTTTAGCGCCTAGCGGGAGAATCGATACGCAGTATTTT.

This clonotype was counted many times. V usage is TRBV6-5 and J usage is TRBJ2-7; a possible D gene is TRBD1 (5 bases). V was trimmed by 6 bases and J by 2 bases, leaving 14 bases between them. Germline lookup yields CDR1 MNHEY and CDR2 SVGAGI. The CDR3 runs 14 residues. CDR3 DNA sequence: TGTGCCAGCAGCCCAAGGACATTCGCCTACGAGCAGTACTTC. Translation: CASSPRTFAYEQYF.

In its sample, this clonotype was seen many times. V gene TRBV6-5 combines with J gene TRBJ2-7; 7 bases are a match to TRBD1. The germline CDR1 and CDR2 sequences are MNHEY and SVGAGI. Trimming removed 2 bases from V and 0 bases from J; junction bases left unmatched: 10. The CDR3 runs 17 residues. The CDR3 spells CASSYLVPGTVSYEQYF. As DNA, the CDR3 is TGTGCCAGCAGTTACCTTGTTCCCGGGACAGTCTCCTACGAGCAGTACTTC.